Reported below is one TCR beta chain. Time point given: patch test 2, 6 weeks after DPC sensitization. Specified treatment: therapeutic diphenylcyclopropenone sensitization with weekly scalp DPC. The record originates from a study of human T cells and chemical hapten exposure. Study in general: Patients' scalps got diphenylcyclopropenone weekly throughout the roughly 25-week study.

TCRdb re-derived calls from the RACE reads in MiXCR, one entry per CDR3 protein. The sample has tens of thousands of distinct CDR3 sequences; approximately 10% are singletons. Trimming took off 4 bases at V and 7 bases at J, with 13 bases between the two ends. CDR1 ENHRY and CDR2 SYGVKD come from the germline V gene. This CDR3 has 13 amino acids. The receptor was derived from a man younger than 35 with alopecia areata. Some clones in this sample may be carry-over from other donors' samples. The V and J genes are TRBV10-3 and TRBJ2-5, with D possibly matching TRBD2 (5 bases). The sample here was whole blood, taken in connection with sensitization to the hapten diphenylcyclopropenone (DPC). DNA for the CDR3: TGTGCCATCAGTGCTGGCGGGCTCAGGACCCAGTACTTC. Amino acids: CAISAGGLRTQYF.